A selection of T cell receptor beta chains follows, all from one sample in a study of T cell responses to AZD1222 COVID-19 vaccine. The method was immunoSEQ multiplex PCR; TCRdb's version includes in-frame clones alone and lacks a portion of them. The data show about 150,000 clones, 86% seen once. Here the sequenced sample was peripheral blood, taken on day 0 of MenACWY control vaccination. These receptors originate from an adult in good health. CDR3s leave out the opening cysteine and the closing phenylalanine or tryptophan. A D gene is named only where the DNA matches it firmly.

D gene,J gene,V gene,CDR3 protein
-,TRBJ1-3,TRBV11-2,ASSLEITNGRGNTIY
-,TRBJ1-5,TRBV28,ASSLGSNQPQH
TRBD1,TRBJ2-7,TRBV10-3,AISRDSSYEQY
TRBD1,TRBJ2-1,TRBV27,ASRVGDRANEQF
TRBD2,TRBJ2-5,TRBV3-1/TRBV3-2,ASSPTSGGAGETQY
-,TRBJ1-4,TRBV24-1,ATSDPSGGTNEKLF
-,TRBJ2-2,TRBV3-1/TRBV3-2,ASGLNTGELF
-,TRBJ2-2,TRBV18,ASSPPGGRDTGELF
-,TRBJ1-5,TRBV15,ATSREGSGRDQPQH
-,TRBJ2-1,TRBV12-5,ASGWTVSYNEQF
-,TRBJ2-1,TRBV10-3,AINQDVNNEQF
TRBD2,TRBJ2-3,TRBV9,ASSVVTSGSLNTQY
TRBD1,TRBJ1-5,TRBV2,ASSATGQGGRNQPQH
TRBD1,TRBJ2-7,TRBV5-6,ASGDRAYYSYEQY
-,TRBJ1-2,TRBV24-1,ATNGDGGSYT
TRBD1,TRBJ1-1,TRBV27,ASSLGTGYMNTEAF
-,TRBJ1-5,TRBV3-1/TRBV3-2,ASSLSTGRNSNQPQH
TRBD1,TRBJ1-6,TRBV28,ASSLRQGRYNSPLH
-,TRBJ1-4,TRBV5-6,ASEPQGGNEKLF
-,TRBJ2-5,TRBV6-2/TRBV6-3,ASSAQETQY
-,TRBJ2-3,TRBV5-4,ASSLAEEWTQY
TRBD1,TRBJ1-6,TRBV19,ASLSGTGRNSPLH
-,TRBJ2-2,TRBV11-3,ASSLGTHTGELF
-,TRBJ1-1,TRBV28,ASSLLGSTEAF
TRBD2,TRBJ2-2,TRBV6-6,ASRRLAGPANTGELF
-,TRBJ2-3,TRBV5-4,ASSLGGTTSTDTQY
-,TRBJ2-3,TRBV4-1,ASSQGSVGTDTQY
-,TRBJ1-1,TRBV3-1/TRBV3-2,ASSQAGGSTEAF